Given below is one TCR beta chain in context. Germline assignment: CDR1 MNHEY and CDR2 SVGAGI. The CDR3 runs 14 residues. V trimming: 8 bases; J trimming: 5 bases; junction bases outside the gene matches: 12. The data are from a study of shared T cell receptors in the human thymus. Using immunoSEQ multiplex PCR, the repertoire was profiled, and TCRdb retains in-frame clones only, with some absent. The profile shows hundreds of thousands of clones, 70% to 90% of them singletons. The data also belong to a second study, concerning human thymus T cells. That report adds: Thymus tissue was removed during corrective cardiac surgery. Thymic as well as blood repertoires seemed to favor certain V and J genes unevenly.

The receptor's source is a boy under three years old with a congenital heart defect. The sequenced sample was thymocytes. The V gene is TRBV6-5, the J gene TRBJ2-7; 7 nucleotides agree with TRBD2. The DNA of the CDR3 is TGTGCCAGCGGCTGGGGGAGGGCCTCTGACGAGCAGTACTTC. It is translated as CASGWGRASDEQYF.